This TCR beta chain was sequenced during a study of blood T cell repertoires in COVID-19 (dated by TCRdb to 2018 to 2020). Context from the whole study: Collaborator samples came from the United States, Italy and Spain and covered acute and convalescent phases of COVID-19. A de-identified subject ID, COVID-19 status, age in years and sex were almost always included in the sample metadata. The dataset comprised deeply sampled blood TCRbeta repertoires from subjects exposed to, actively infected with, or recovered from COVID-19. The material from the prospective study consisted of cDNA or gDNA derived from T cells, B-cell-depleted T cells, or PBMCs. The samples were drawn from two sources: the first 160 participants of the ongoing ImmuneRACE study, and over 1,000 subjects contributed by 6 global collaborators. The repertoires were made available in a free public database intended to serve as a resource for research on the immune response to SARS-CoV-2. Where available, HLA class I and class II types were taken from metadata supplied by the sample provider and were not determined by assay-based typing. Study-wide conclusions, independent of this receptor: The amount of clinical and demographic metadata varied by source and participant and was provided uncurated.

Participants in the prospective study were aged roughly 18 to 89 years, lived in some 24 United States geographic areas, and enrolled through a virtual design. To assign participants to cohorts, the prospective study relied on clinical history that participants themselves reported in a screening survey and a study questionnaire. For ImmuneRACE Cohort 3, a participant was defined as recovered based on two consecutive negative NP/OP PCR tests, clearance by a healthcare professional, or resolution of symptoms. Mobile phlebotomists in the prospective study collected whole blood, serum and a nasopharyngeal or oropharyngeal swab from every participant. Additional blood draws and questionnaires over an approximately 2-month period could optionally be provided by prospective study participants. Blood samples from the prospective study were shipped frozen or at room temperature prior to DNA extraction.

TCRbeta CDR3 regions were amplified from genomic DNA using the immunoSEQ Assay, a bias-controlled multiplex PCR. The original pipeline was this. The number of nucleated cells in each sample was estimated from the amplification of reference gene primers within the assay. To quantify the absolute abundance of each unique TCRbeta CDR3 rearrangement, sequence reads were collapsed and filtered. For each sample, productive Simpson clonality was calculated as the square root of Simpson's diversity index over productive rearrangements. Imported from immuneACCESS, the table was reduced by TCRdb to in-frame sequences with V and J called. These copies leave out some clones; in studies compared against another copy, an unresolved V gene accounts for under half, and the cause of the remainder is not known. That table is the source of V, J and clone size, and D and trimming were worked out from the DNA. The sample table lists over 350,000 clones, around nine tenths of them with a count of one. Roughly 9.4% of the sample belongs to the ten largest clones.

Notes on this clone: Its antigen is not yet known. No much larger clonotype is one base removed from it; base qualities were not supplied.

Reading from cysteine to phenylalanine, the CDR3 counts 14 amino acids. Kept here is only the CDR3 DNA, which spans 42 bases and is read in frame from base 1. CDR1 and CDR2 were assigned from the germline V gene as SGHRS and YFSETQ. V loses 1 base, J loses 7 bases, and the germline ends lie 14 bases apart. This clonotype originated in a woman in her fifties or sixties who had recovered from COVID-19. Sequencing used PBMCs or T cells enriched from blood (not recorded which). The chain uses TRBV5-1 and TRBJ1-1; no D gene can be assigned with confidence. For the CDR3, the sequence is CASSLMSDSLEAFF. In nucleotides, the sequence is TGCGCCAGCAGCTTGATGTCCGACTCGCTTGAAGCTTTCTTT.